This is a list of T cell receptor beta chains from one sample in a study of memory CD4+ T cells and cytomegalovirus serostatus. TCRdb's table, derived via immunoSEQ multiplex PCR, lists solely in-frame clones and lacks some. The sample records more than 45,000 clones, 78% being singletons. The sequencing sample was made of memory CD4+ T cells from blood. The receptors shown here come from an adult in good health and CMV-seronegative. The CDR3 runs from the conserved cysteine through the conserved F or W. The D gene is left open where the match is weak.

TRBJ1-1 TRBV19 TRBD1 CASGPSGQGVLNTEAFF
TRBJ2-5 TRBV5-1 TRBD1 CASSLGTGKETQYF
TRBJ2-7 TRBV5-1 TRBD1 CASRFRSGQGINEQYF
TRBJ2-5 TRBV4-1 TRBD2 CASSQASGRQTQYF
TRBJ1-2 TRBV19 NA CASGNTGNLGYGYTF
TRBJ2-7 TRBV11-2 NA CASSSAGRMYEQYF
TRBJ1-2 TRBV20-1 NA CSARGRRPTF
TRBJ1-4 TRBV5-1 NA CASSPTVGLTEKLFF
TRBJ1-2 TRBV2 NA CASSEEGRYGYTF
TRBJ1-6 TRBV27 TRBD1 CASSASGTGNSPLHF